Listed here are 22 T cell receptor beta chains from one sample, sequenced in a study of CD8 T cells in ankylosing spondylitis (dated by TCRdb to 2015 to 2018). Library generation was performed with 5' RACE. The sequencer listed for this sample is Illumina HiSeq 2500. TCRdb handled the public reads itself, with Q25 trimming in fastp and clone calling in MiXCR, and kept productive beta chains. Merged by CDR3 protein, the rows form single entries marked with the most common genes and DNA. The sample data list around 150,000 distinct CDR3 sequences, and roughly 34% of these were observed just once. The ten largest clonotypes hold 6% of the sample. What was sequenced was synovial fluid, either unsorted or a sorted T cell fraction (not recorded which). The receptor source for this set is a male donor with ankylosing spondylitis.

This clonotype was counted a few times. The chain links TRBV20-1 to TRBJ2-5; perhaps TRBD1 as D (5 bases). The CDR3 sequence is 13 residues long. Trimming pared 6 bases from V and 1 base from J, leaving 12 bases between. Germline-derived CDR1 and CDR2 are DFQATT and SNEGSKA (reference sequence). CDR3 coding DNA: TGCAGTGCCTCGCAGGGCAGCCAAGAGACCCAGTACTTC. Its protein product is CSASQGSQETQYF.

CDR3 sequence (DNA): TGTGCCAGCAGTTACTCGAGATATGGCAATCAGCCCCAGCATTTT. Translating gives CASSYSRYGNQPQHF. V gene TRBV6-5 combines with J gene TRBJ1-5; D not certain. V dropped 0 bases and J dropped 2 bases, with 8 bases sitting between them. Germline CDR1 and CDR2: MNHEY and SVGAGI. This CDR3 is 15 amino acids long.

The CDR3 nucleotides are TGTGCCAGCAGCTTAGGGCTAGCCGAAAGAAAAGAGACCCAGTACTTC. This codes for CASSLGLAERKETQYF. J is TRBJ2-5 and V is TRBV7-8; D may be TRBD2 (5 bases). The CDR3 is 16 amino acids. V was cut by 1 base and J by 3 bases, with 15 bases left in between. CDR1 and CDR2 from the germline V gene are SGHVS and FQNEAQ.

This clonotype was detected only once. The chain links TRBV6-2 or TRBV6-3 to TRBJ1-1; TRBD1 agrees at 7 bases. With 6 bases clipped from V and 11 bases from J, the junction kept 12 bases outside the gene matches. This CDR3 has 13 amino acids. Germline CDR1 reads MNHEY; CDR2 reads SVGEGT. CDR3 amino acids: CASSPRNRGYAFF. The CDR3 region has the DNA TGTGCCAGCAGCCCCCGGAACAGGGGATACGCTTTCTTT.

The rearrangement uses TRBV20-1 and TRBJ2-3; D gene uncertain. The CDR3 is 11 amino acids. CDR1 is DFQATT and CDR2 is SNEGSKA in the germline V gene (reference sequence). V lost 8 bases, J lost 2 bases, and 8 bases lay in between. The CDR3 DNA reads TGCAGTCCACTCATCACAGATACGCAGTATTTT. Protein product: CSPLITDTQYF.

The chain has TRBV28 and TRBJ1-2; D gene ambiguous. Trimming cost V 4 bases and J 2 bases, with 8 bases left between them. Germline loops: CDR1 MDHEN, CDR2 SYDVKM. The CDR3 has 13 amino acids. Written as DNA, the CDR3 is TGTGCCAGCAGTTACGGGGTCAACTATGGCTACACCTTC. As protein: CASSYGVNYGYTF.

This rearrangement joins TRBV6-2 or TRBV6-3 to TRBJ2-2, with D possibly called TRBD1 or TRBD2 (6 bases each). V lost 7 bases and J 5 bases, leaving 17 bases between the germline ends. This CDR3 has 15 residues. Per the germline V gene, CDR1 is MNHEY and CDR2 is SVGEGT. CDR3 DNA: TGTGCCAGCAATCAGGCTCAGGGGAGGACCGGGGAGCTGTTTTTT. Translating gives CASNQAQGRTGELFF.

Concerning this clonotype itself: The junction does not match germline at one end; this may be a read error. The gene calls are TRBV6-1 and TRBJ1-5, with D hard to call. The CDR3 is made up of 14 amino acids. The germline CDR1 and CDR2 sequences are MNHNS and SASEGT. The CDR3 sequence: CASRTGLSHQPQHF. CDR3 nucleotides: TGTGCCAGCAGAACCGGGCTTAGCCATCAGCCCCAGCATTTT.

This sequence joins TRBV27 and TRBJ1-5; D is ambiguous. Germline assignment: CDR1 MNHEY and CDR2 SMNVEV (reference sequence). V lost 5 bases and J 4 bases, leaving 15 bases between the germline ends. The CDR3 covers 15 residues. The CDR3 DNA reads TGTGCCAGCAGTCAAAGGGAAGGAGGTAATCAGCCCCAGCATTTT. This codes for CASSQREGGNQPQHF.

The rearrangement links TRBV12-3 or TRBV12-4 to TRBJ2-1; TRBD2 aligns across 9 bases. Germline trimming cut 7 bases from V and 5 bases from J; bases unmatched to any gene: 9. CDR3 length: 15 residues. CDR3 loop: CASTLRTSENNEQFF. The CDR3 nucleotides read TGTGCCAGCACCCTTCGGACTAGCGAAAACAATGAGCAGTTCTTC.

The chain couples TRBV10-2 to TRBJ1-4; D possibly corresponds to TRBD1 (6 bases). V shed 4 bases and J shed 0 bases, with 21 bases lying between them. The CDR3 loop spans 19 amino acids. Germline CDR1 reads WSHSY; CDR2 reads SAAADI. The CDR3 reads CASSGSRLQGRSTNEKLFF. CDR3 DNA: TGCGCCAGCAGTGGAAGCAGACTGCAGGGGCGTTCAACTAATGAAAAACTGTTTTTT.

The rearrangement uses TRBV5-1 and TRBJ1-6; TRBD1 might be the D (6 bases). Germline-derived CDR1 and CDR2 are SGHRS and YFSETQ. The CDR3 is made up of 15 amino acids. The germline V and J ends were trimmed by 0 bases and 8 bases, with 12 bases remaining between them. The DNA of the CDR3 is TGCGCCAGCAGCTTGGGAGGGGGGACGGATTCACCCCTCCACTTT. This encodes CASSLGGGTDSPLHF.

This clonotype was seen only a few times. V gene TRBV20-1 combines with J gene TRBJ2-7; D not resolved. Germline CDR1 reads DFQATT; CDR2 reads SNEGSKA (reference sequence). V gave up 6 bases and J gave up 0 bases, with 12 bases separating them. The CDR3 has 13 amino acids. The CDR3: CSAPRFGSYEQYF. The CDR3 DNA is TGCAGTGCCCCGAGGTTTGGCTCCTACGAGCAGTACTTC.

This chain connects TRBV4-1 to TRBJ1-5; D gene ambiguous. The CDR3 runs 18 residues. V was trimmed by 0 bases and J by 3 bases, leaving 18 bases between them. Germline values: CDR1 MGHRA, CDR2 YSYEKL. This CDR3 reads CASSQDQAYQLINQPQHF. DNA for the CDR3: TGCGCCAGCAGCCAAGATCAGGCGTACCAACTAATCAATCAGCCCCAGCATTTT.

J is TRBJ2-7 and V is TRBV3-1, with D perhaps TRBD1 (7 bases). CDR3 length: 14 residues. Trimming left V 1 base short and J 12 bases short, with 19 bases between. CDR1 LGHDT and CDR2 YNNKEL come from the germline V gene (reference sequence). The CDR3 nucleotides are TGTGCCAGCAGCCAAGGTGCTAGTGCGGGACAGCCGTACTTC. This codes for CASSQGASAGQPYF.

CDR3 amino acids: CASSFGGLNQPQHF. The DNA of the CDR3 is TGTGCCAGCAGCTTTGGGGGCCTCAATCAGCCCCAGCATTTT. The chain is built from TRBV7-2 and TRBJ1-5; D possibly corresponds to TRBD1 (6 bases). The CDR3 has 14 amino acids. Germline values: CDR1 SGHTA, CDR2 FQGNSA. Trimming removed 3 bases from V and 3 bases from J, with 9 bases in between.

This clonotype was detected ten times or more. The chain uses TRBV27 and TRBJ1-2; the D is unclear. The V end was cut by 6 bases, the J end by 9 bases, with 20 bases between. The CDR3 runs 14 residues. CDR1 is MNHEY and CDR2 is SMNVEV in the germline V gene (reference sequence). CDR3 sequence (DNA): TGTGCCAGCAGCTCCGCCGGACGGGTTTCCAGCTACACCTTC. Amino acids: CASSSAGRVSSYTF.

This clonotype has more than one count but fewer than ten. V is TRBV7-8 and J is TRBJ2-1, with 7 bases that match TRBD1. The CDR3 length is 16 residues. J was trimmed by 3 bases and V by 5 bases; bases with no gene match: 10. The germline CDR1 and CDR2 sequences are SGHVS and FQNEAQ. The CDR3 coding sequence is TGTGCCAGCAGCGCCCGGGACAGTCAATTCTACAATGAGCAGTTCTTC. Translated, it gives CASSARDSQFYNEQFF.

This clonotype was observed a handful of times. The chain links TRBV27 to TRBJ2-3; D call uncertain. V lost 1 base and J 0 bases, leaving 11 bases between the germline ends. This CDR3 has 16 amino acids. The V gene's germline CDR1 is MNHEY and CDR2 SMNVEV (reference sequence). Here the CDR3 reads CASSLYLTRSTDTQYF. The CDR3 nucleotides are TGTGCCAGCAGTTTATACCTAACCCGCAGCACAGATACGCAGTATTTT.

The chain couples TRBV7-2 to TRBJ2-7; 8 bases match TRBD1. V gave up 0 bases and J gave up 1 base; unmatched junction bases: 2. The CDR3 runs 15 residues. Germline V gene sequence: CDR1 SGHTA, CDR2 FQGNSA. CDR3 nucleotides: TGTGCCAGCAGCTTAGCGGGACAGGCATCCTACGAGCAGTACTTC. As protein: CASSLAGQASYEQYF.

The J gene is TRBJ2-3, the V gene TRBV15; 10 bases are shared with TRBD2. After removal of 2 bases from V and 0 bases from J, the junction contained 5 bases not matched to a gene. This CDR3 has 17 amino acids. Germline V CDR1 and CDR2: LNHNV, YYDKDF (reference sequence). CDR3 nucleotides: TGTGCCACCAGCAGACGAAGGACTAGCGGAAGCACAGATACGCAGTATTTT. It is translated as CATSRRRTSGSTDTQYF.

This clonotype was observed at least ten times. The gene calls are TRBV20-1 and TRBJ1-6; TRBD1 agrees at 10 bases. In germline, CDR1 is DFQATT, CDR2 SNEGSKA (reference sequence). The V segment lost 3 bases and the J segment 1 base; nucleotides outside the gene matches: 3. The CDR3 is 16 amino acids. The CDR3 DNA reads TGCAGTGCTAGGGGGACAGGGGCATCCTATAATTCACCCCTCCACTTT. This codes for CSARGTGASYNSPLHF.